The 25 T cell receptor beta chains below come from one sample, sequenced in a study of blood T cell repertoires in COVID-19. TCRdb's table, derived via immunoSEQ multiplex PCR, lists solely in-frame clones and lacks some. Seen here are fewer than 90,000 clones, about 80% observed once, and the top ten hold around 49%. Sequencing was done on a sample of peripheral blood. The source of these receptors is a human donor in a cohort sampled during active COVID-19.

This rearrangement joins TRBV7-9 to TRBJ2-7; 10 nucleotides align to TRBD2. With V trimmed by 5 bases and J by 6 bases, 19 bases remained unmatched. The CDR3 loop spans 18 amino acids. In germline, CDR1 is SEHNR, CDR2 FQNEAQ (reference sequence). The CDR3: CASSPPLPISGRFSEQYF. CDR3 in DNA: TGTGCCAGCAGCCCCCCCCTTCCAATTAGCGGGAGGTTCTCCGAGCAGTACTTC.

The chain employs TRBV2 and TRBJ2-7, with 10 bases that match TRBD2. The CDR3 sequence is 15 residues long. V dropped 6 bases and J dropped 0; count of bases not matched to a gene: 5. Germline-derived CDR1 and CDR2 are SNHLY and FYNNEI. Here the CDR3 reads CASRPSSGSSYEQYF. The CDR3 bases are TGTGCCAGCAGGCCTTCTAGCGGGAGCTCCTACGAGCAGTACTTC.

CDR3 bases: TGCGCCAGCAGCCAAGCGCAGGGAGGTAGCTATGGCTACACCTTC. Amino acids: CASSQAQGGSYGYTF. This chain joins TRBV4-1 and TRBJ1-2; D possibly corresponds to TRBD1 (5 bases). The ends were cut back, 1 base at V and 4 bases at J, with 13 bases in the middle. The germline V gene has CDR1 MGHRA and CDR2 YSYEKL. The CDR3 sequence is 15 residues long.

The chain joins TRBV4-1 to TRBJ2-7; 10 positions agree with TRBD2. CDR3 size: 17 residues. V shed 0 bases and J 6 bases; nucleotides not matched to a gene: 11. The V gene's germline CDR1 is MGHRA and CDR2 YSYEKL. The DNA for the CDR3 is TGCGCCAGCAGCCAAGATCTTGGTAGCGGGAGGTCGGGCGAGCAGTACTTC. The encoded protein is CASSQDLGSGRSGEQYF.

The chain's CDR3 is CSVKDWAYEQYF. DNA for the CDR3: TGCAGCGTTAAGGACTGGGCCTACGAGCAGTACTTC. The chain combines TRBV29-1 with TRBJ2-7, with a possible D match to TRBD2 (5 bases). The CDR3 is 12 residues long. Trimming left V 5 bases short and J 2 bases short, with 10 bases between. CDR1 is SQVTM, CDR2 ANQGSEA, per germline.

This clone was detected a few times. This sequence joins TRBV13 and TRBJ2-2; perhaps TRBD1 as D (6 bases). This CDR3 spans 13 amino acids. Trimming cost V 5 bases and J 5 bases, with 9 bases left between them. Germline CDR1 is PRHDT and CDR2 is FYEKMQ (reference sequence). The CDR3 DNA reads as TGTGCCAGCAGCATACAGGGTACCGGGGAGCTGTTTTTT. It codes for CASSIQGTGELFF.

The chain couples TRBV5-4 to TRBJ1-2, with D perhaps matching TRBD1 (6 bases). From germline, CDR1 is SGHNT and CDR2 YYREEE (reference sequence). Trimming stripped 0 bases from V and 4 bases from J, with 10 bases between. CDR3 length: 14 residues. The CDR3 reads CASSLAQGSYGYTF. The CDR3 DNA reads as TGTGCCAGCAGCTTGGCGCAGGGGAGCTATGGCTACACCTTC.

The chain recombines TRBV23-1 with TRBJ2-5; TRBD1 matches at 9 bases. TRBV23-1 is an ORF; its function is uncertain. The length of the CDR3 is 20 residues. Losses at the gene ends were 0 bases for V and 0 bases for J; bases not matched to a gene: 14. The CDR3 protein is CASSQSGPKDRGKNQETQYF. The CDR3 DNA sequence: TGCGCCAGCAGTCAATCGGGGCCCAAGGACAGGGGAAAAAACCAAGAGACCCAGTACTTC.

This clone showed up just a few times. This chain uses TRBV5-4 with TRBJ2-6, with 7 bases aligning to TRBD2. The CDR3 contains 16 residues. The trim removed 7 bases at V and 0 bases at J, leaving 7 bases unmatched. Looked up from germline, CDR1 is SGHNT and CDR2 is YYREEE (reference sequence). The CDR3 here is CASGREPYSGANVLTF. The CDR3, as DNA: TGTGCCAGCGGGCGGGAGCCCTACTCTGGGGCCAACGTCCTGACTTTC.

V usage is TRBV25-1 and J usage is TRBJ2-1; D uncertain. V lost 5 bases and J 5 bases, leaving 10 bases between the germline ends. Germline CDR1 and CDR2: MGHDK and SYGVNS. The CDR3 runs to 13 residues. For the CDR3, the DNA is TGTGCCAGCAGTACCGGGTTTGACAATGAGCAGTTCTTC. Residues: CASSTGFDNEQFF.

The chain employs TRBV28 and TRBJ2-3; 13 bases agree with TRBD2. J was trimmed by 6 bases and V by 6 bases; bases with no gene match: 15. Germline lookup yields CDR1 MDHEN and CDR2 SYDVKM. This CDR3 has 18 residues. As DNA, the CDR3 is TGTGCCAGCAGCGGAATAAGCGGACTAGCGGGAGAGGGTGATACGCAGTATTTT. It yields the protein CASSGISGLAGEGDTQYF.

The CDR3 DNA follows: TGTGCCAGCCGAGCAGGGATCCGTGGCTACACCTTC. Translation: CASRAGIRGYTF. V usage is TRBV28 and J usage is TRBJ1-2; maybe TRBD1 (5 bases). The CDR3 runs to 12 residues. In germline, CDR1 is MDHEN, CDR2 SYDVKM. The ends were cut back, 8 bases at V and 7 bases at J, with 14 bases in the middle.

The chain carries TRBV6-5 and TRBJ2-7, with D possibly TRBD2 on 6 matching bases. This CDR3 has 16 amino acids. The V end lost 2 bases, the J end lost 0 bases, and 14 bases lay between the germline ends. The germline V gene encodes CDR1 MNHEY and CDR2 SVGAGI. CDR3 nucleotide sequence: TGTGCCAGCAGTTACGCGGGAACAGACGACTCCTACGAGCAGTACTTC. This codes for CASSYAGTDDSYEQYF.

CDR3 DNA: TGTGCCACCCGGGAGTGGAATGAGCAGTTCTTC. Protein: CATREWNEQFF. The V and J genes are TRBV7-8 and TRBJ2-1, with D possibly TRBD2 on 6 matching bases. Germline V gives CDR1 SGHVS, CDR2 FQNEAQ. The CDR3 is 11 residues long. Trimming removed 10 bases from V and 7 bases from J, with 11 bases in between. Looking up the rest from reference TRBV7-8 and TRBJ2-1 gives the full variable domain: GAGVSQSPRYKVAKRGQDVALRCDPISGHVSLFWYQQALGQGPEFLTYFQNEAQLDKSGLPSDRFFAERPEGSVSTLKIQRTQQEDSAVYLCATREWNEQFFGPGTRLTVL.

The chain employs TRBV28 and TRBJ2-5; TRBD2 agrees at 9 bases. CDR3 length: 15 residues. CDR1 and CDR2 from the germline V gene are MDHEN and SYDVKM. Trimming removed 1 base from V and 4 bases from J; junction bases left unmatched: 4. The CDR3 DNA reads TGTGCCAGCAGTTTATTGGCTAGCGGGATAGAGACCCAGTACTTC. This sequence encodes CASSLLASGIETQYF. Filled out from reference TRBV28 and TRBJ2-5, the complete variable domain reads DVKVTQSSRYLVKRTGEKVFLECVQDMDHENMFWYRQDPGLGLRLIYFSYDVKMKEKGDIPEGYSVSREKKERFSLILESASTNQTSMYLCASSLLASGIETQYFGPGTRLLVL.

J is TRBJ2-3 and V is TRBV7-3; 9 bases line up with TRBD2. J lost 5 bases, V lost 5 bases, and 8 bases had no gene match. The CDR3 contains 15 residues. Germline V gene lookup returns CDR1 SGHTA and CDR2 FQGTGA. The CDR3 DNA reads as TGTGCCAGCAGCCGGATAGCGGGAGCAATAGATACGCAGTATTTT. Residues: CASSRIAGAIDTQYF.

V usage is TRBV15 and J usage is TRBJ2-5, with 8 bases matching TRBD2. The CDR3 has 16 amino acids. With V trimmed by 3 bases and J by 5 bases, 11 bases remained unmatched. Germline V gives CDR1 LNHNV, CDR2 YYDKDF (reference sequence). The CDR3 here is CATSRRSAGDGETQYF. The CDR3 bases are TGTGCCACCAGCAGGAGATCAGCGGGAGACGGGGAGACCCAGTACTTC.

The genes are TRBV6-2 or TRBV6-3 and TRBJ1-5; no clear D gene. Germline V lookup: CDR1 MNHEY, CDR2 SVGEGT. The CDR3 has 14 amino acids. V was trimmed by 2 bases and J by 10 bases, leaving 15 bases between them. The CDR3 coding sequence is TGTGCCAGCAGTTACCGCGGGGTATTCAACCCCCAGCATTTT. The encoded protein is CASSYRGVFNPQHF.

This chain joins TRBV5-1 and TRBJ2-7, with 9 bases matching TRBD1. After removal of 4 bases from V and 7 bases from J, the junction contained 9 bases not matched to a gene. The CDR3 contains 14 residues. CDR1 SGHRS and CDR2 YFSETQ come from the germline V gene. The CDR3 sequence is CASSPEGTGREQYF. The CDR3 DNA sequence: TGCGCCAGCAGCCCGGAGGGGACAGGGAGAGAGCAGTACTTC.

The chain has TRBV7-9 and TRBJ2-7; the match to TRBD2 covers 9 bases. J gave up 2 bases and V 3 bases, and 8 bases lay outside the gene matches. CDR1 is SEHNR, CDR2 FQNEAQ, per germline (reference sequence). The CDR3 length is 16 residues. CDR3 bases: TGTGCCAGCAGCTTCTCCGGGACTAGCAGAACCTACGAGCAGTACTTC. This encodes CASSFSGTSRTYEQYF.

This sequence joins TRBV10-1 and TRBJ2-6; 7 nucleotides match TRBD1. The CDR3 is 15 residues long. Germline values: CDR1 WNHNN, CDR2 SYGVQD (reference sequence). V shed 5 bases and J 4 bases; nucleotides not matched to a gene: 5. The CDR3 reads CASSTTGSGANVLTF. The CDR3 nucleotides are TGCGCCAGCAGTACGACAGGGTCAGGGGCCAACGTCCTGACTTTC.

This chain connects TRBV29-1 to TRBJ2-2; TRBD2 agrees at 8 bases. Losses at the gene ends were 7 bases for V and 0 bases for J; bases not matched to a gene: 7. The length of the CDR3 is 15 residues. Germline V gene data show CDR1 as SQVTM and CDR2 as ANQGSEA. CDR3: CSASGGPTNTGELFF. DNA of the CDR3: TGCAGCGCATCGGGGGGGCCCACGAACACCGGGGAGCTGTTTTTT.

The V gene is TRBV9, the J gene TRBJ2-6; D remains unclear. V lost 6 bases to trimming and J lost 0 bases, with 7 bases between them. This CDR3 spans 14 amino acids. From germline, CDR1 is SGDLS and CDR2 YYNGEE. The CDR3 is CASTPSSGANVLTF. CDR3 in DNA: TGTGCCAGCACCCCTTCCTCTGGGGCCAACGTCCTGACTTTC.

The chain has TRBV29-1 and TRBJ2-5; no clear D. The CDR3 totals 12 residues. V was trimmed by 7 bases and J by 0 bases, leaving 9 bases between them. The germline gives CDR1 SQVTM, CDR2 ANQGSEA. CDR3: CSALLNQETQYF. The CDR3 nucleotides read TGCAGCGCGTTACTGAACCAAGAGACCCAGTACTTC.

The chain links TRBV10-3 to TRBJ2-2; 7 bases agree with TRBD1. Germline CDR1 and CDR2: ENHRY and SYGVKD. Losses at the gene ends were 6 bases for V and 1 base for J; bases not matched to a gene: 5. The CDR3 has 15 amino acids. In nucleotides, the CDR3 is TGTGCCATCAGCCTACAGGGGATGAACACCGGGGAGCTGTTTTTT. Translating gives CAISLQGMNTGELFF.